The T cell receptor beta chain described here comes from a study of blood T cells in healthy people across ages. For the second PCR, which ran for about 6 to 11 cycles, a sample-barcoded 5' primer and a J-beta primer mix were used. TCRdb recomputed calls from the 5' RACE reads with MiXCR, one row per CDR3 protein. The table has around 580,000 distinct CDR3 sequences, 47% seen once; the top ten hold about 26%. This CDR3 is 13 amino acids long. Germline V gene sequence: CDR1 SNHLY, CDR2 FYNNEI. V lost 5 bases and J lost 2, with 9 bases in between. The sample taken for sequencing was blood. This chain joins TRBV2 and TRBJ1-1; D unresolved. The sequence was obtained from a man of 80 years or more in good health. In nucleotides, the CDR3 is TGTGCCAGCAGTCGCCCCGCTAACACTGAAGCTTTCTTT. It is translated as CASSRPANTEAFF.